This T cell receptor beta chain was sequenced for a study of tumor and adjacent non-tumor tissue in lung cancer listed by TCRdb under 2018. In the study overall: By cancer type, the cohort comprised eleven to twelve adenocarcinoma patients, 2 squamous cell carcinoma patients and 1 small cell lung cancer patient. The study compared bulk TCRbeta repertoires from lung tumor tissue and matched distant non-tumor lung tissue of more than 12 lung cancer patients. Around 31 paired specimens, one tumor and one normal lung sample per patient, were profiled by TCRbeta CDR3 sequencing. A total of roughly 120,000,000 productive TCRbeta reads were generated by sequencing, corresponding to an average of approximately 4 million reads per sample. Among the approximately 15 patients, ages ranged from roughly 31 to 80 years, approximately ten were men and 5 were women, and disease was TNM stage I to III. The full study reports these points: Significantly higher TCR diversity (inverse Simpson) was observed in tumor tissue than in normal lung tissue (around 460 vs 160, P = 0.0075, Mann-Whitney U test). Peripheral blood was not sequenced, so blood TCRbeta repertoires were not examined in the lung cancer patients of the study. The cohort had only about 14 patients, and the authors noted that larger samples and more detailed clinical data are needed. Neither the sequencing platform nor unique molecular identifiers are named or mentioned anywhere in the methods. Significantly higher TCR diversity was found in younger patients, and higher tumor TCR diversity was associated with shorter overall and disease-free survival. In normal lung, the top 100 clones accounted for a significantly larger cumulative share of the repertoire than in tumor tissue.

The library came from multiplex PCR. The reads were generated on an Illumina HiSeq 2500. Following protocols modified from ARM-PCR, the researchers constructed TCRbeta libraries through three rounds of nested PCR with primers (Table S4). PCR products of 200-500 bp were gel-excised and purified with the QIAquick gel extraction kit before sequencing. In the paper's pipeline: Trimmomatic was used to clean the reads, FLASH was used to merge the reads into complete CDR3 sequences, and MiTCR was used to assign the reads to V(D)J germline segments. Clonal diversity was computed as the inverse Simpson's index with VDJtools. In-frame sequences lacking a premature stop codon were counted as productive reads. Through fastp at Q25 and MiXCR, TCRdb rebuilt clones from the public reads, retaining in-frame beta chains. Each record represents a unique CDR3 protein, reported with the most common genes and DNA among its rows. TCRdb, not the original authors, processed these V and J calls. This sample is represented by 90,000 to 130,000 distinct CDR3 sequences; 84% of them were singletons. The top ten constitute about 22% of the sample.

From a lookup of the germline V gene, CDR1 and CDR2 are MNHNS and SASEGT. V loses 3 bases of germline sequence and J loses 3 bases, and the interval between the two ends is 15 bases. Measured from the cysteine to the phenylalanine, the CDR3 is 16 residues long. Only the CDR3 part of the read is kept: 48 bases, read in frame from the first base. Bulk unsorted tissue served as the source for RNA extraction, and RNA quality was assessed using a NanoDrop ND-1000 and an Agilent 2100. All donors had newly diagnosed lung cancer, had not received prior chemotherapy, and were admitted for thoracic surgery in China between August and November 2014. Anyone who had undergone radiotherapy or chemotherapy before, or who had another cancer at the same time, was left out of the study. Pieces of surgical tissue measuring about 1-2.1 cm3 were kept in RNAlater solution and held at -80 degrees C until needed. About this clonotype itself: Its antigen is still unknown. Base qualities are missing; no much larger clone stands one base away.

Sequenced: lung tumor tissue. The sequence was collected from a man in his sixties or seventies with non-small cell lung cancer. The rearrangement combines TRBV6-1 with TRBJ1-5, with TRBD1 perhaps the D gene, on 5 matching bases. The nucleotides are TGTGCCAGCAGTGATATCAGGGCAGAGACCAATCAGCCCCAGCATTTT. Its translation reads: CASSDIRAETNQPQHF.